This T cell receptor beta chain was profiled in a study of T cell responses to AZD1222 COVID-19 vaccine. Per germline, CDR1 SGDLS and CDR2 YYNGEE. This CDR3 has 16 residues. Trimming removed 3 bases at V and 5 bases at J, with 21 bases between. General study findings and limits: Repertoire sampling occurred only after the peak T cell response. Donors skewed white British and female; clonal diversity was possibly underestimated. Only six people who got AZD1222 tested seropositive at baseline.

In its sample, this clone was seen a few times. Its antigen remains unidentified. Repertoires were generated with immunoSEQ multiplex PCR, while TCRdb's copy carries only in-frame clones and drops some. The table includes approximately 210,000 clones, around 94% detected once. The receptor's source is an adult who received the MenACWY meningococcal vaccine as a control. The starting material was peripheral blood, obtained 28 days after the second dose of the MenACWY control vaccine. This chain joins TRBV9 and TRBJ2-7; D may be TRBD1 or TRBD2 (5 bases each). Here the CDR3 reads CASSEGPSQGLNEQYF. The CDR3 DNA reads TGTGCCAGCAGCGAGGGACCATCACAAGGGCTAAACGAGCAGTACTTC.